This entry features one T cell receptor beta chain sequence. Germline CDR1 reads SNHLY; CDR2 reads FYNNEI. The CDR3 contains 13 residues. V gave up 3 bases and J gave up 3 bases, with 9 bases separating them. Repertoires were generated with immunoSEQ multiplex PCR, while TCRdb's copy carries only in-frame clones and drops some. The sample includes more than 65,000 clones, over 90% of them seen just once. This sample was included in a study of T cell changes during pregnancy in multiple sclerosis. V usage is TRBV2 and J usage is TRBJ2-7; the D gene is possibly TRBD2 (5 bases). Sequenced material: peripheral blood, taken in the second trimester of pregnancy. The receptor's source is a female donor with multiple sclerosis, enrolled in a pregnancy study. This CDR3 is CASSDFRDYEQYF. The CDR3 nucleotides read TGTGCCAGCAGTGATTTCCGGGACTACGAGCAGTACTTC.